One TCR beta chain is described in this entry. This clone was seen only once. No cognate antigen has been identified for it. Per-base qualities were not stored, and no clone one base away is much larger. This sample stems from a study of CD8+ T cells in alopecia areata (dated by TCRdb to the late 2010s). As for the study more broadly: Treated patients were enrolled in an open-label pilot trial of oral tofacitinib at 5 to 10 mg twice daily for moderate-to-severe alopecia areata. Tofacitinib was given for 6 to 18 months, followed by 6 months of follow-up off drug to assess delayed response and recurrence. For the treated patients, the SALT score, which quantifies what percentage of scalp surface area is affected, served as the measure of disease severity. High-throughput TCRbeta sequencing was used to examine T cell clonal expansion in alopecia areata in both the C3H/HeJ mouse model and human patients. On the human side, TCRbeta sequencing was run on scalp tissue and on sorted CD4+ and CD8+ peripheral blood T cells from healthy controls and from alopecia areata patients with either patchy or totalis/universalis disease. Biopsies were taken from tofacitinib-treated patients at baseline and at 4 and 24 weeks of treatment, and a later scalp biopsy was taken in several of the tofacitinib-treated patients. Scalp clonality was compared across normal scalp (n=4), patchy alopecia areata scalp (n=8), and alopecia totalis/universalis scalp (n=8). RNA was obtained with the PAXgene miRNA kit for fixed scalp, the miRNeasy kit for PBMCs, and the RNeasy kit for mouse skin. TCRbeta CDR3 regions were amplified by immunoSEQ multiplex PCR with 35 Vbeta forward and 13 Jbeta reverse primers. Broader findings and caveats from the paper: During tofacitinib treatment, many expanded lesional clones remained in scalp and blood, and this persistence may partly explain relapse after treatment is stopped. Shared TCR sequences between patients were less evident than in mice, which may be partly attributable to HLA diversity in the patient population. The treated cohort was small, with a single nonresponder, so links between baseline CD8+ expansion and response need larger studies. Compared with normal scalp, lesional scalp, particularly in alopecia totalis/universalis, had higher clonality and more expanded CD8+ clones, which suggests antigenic drive. Scalp clonality and the number of expanded CD8+ clones among the top 100 scalp clones were significantly decreased by tofacitinib. Unlike mouse skin, which is dominated by gammadelta T cells, normal human skin has resident alphabeta T cells that are also sequenced, and this complicates analysis of the scalp TCR repertoire.

Library creation used the immunoSEQ multiplex PCR assay. RNA was extracted from all samples and reverse transcribed into cDNA, which served as template for TCR sequencing. First-strand cDNA was synthesized with SuperScript III using a 2:1 mix of oligo-dT and random hexamers. A synthetic immune receptor repertoire was used to gauge amplification bias, and whatever bias remained was removed computationally. The study's own analysis went as follows. After raw reads were preprocessed to remove errors, the CDR3 was defined following IMGT conventions as running from the conserved cysteine to phenylalanine. Clonality was computed by normalizing Shannon entropy by log2 of the number of productive unique TCRs and subtracting the result from 1. Whether scalp clones were CD4 or CD8 was inferred by matching scalp TCRbeta sequences against CD4 and CD8 repertoires sorted from blood. TCRdb's version of the immuneACCESS table is confined to in-frame rearrangements and falls short of the full clone set. An unresolved V gene accounts for under half of the shortfall where checked; the remainder is of unknown origin. The DNA was the basis for D and trimming; V, J and clone size are from that table. A total of 150,000 to 200,000 clones appear in this sample, about 65% of them only once. The ten largest clones capture about 1.3% of the sample.

The label giving this sample's treatment or condition can be read as: oral pan-JAK inhibitor, 5-10 mg twice daily. Peripheral blood and lesional scalp punch biopsies were obtained from patients with alopecia areata. PBMCs were isolated by density centrifugation and stained for CD3, CD4 and CD8, and CD4+ and CD8+ T cells were sorted on a FACSAria. The CDR3 runs 16 residues from the cysteine to the phenylalanine. The CDR3 DNA has 48 bases and is translated from base 1. Trimming removed 5 bases from V and 5 bases from J; the gene matches leave 10 bases unexplained. CDR1 SGHNT and CDR2 YENEEA are derived from the germline V gene.

This receptor was obtained from a human donor with alopecia areata. The sequenced sample was CD4+ T cells sorted from blood, obtained around week 50, from a patient treated with tofacitinib. This sequence uses TRBV11-3 and TRBJ2-2; 8 nucleotides in the junction match TRBD1. The bases are TGTGCCAGCAGCCTGCGTGGACAGGGTTGGACCGGGGAGCTGTTTTTT. This is translated as CASSLRGQGWTGELFF. Supplemented by the reference TRBV11-3 and TRBJ2-2 proteins around the CDR3, the complete variable domain is EAGVVQSPRYKIIEKKQPVAFWCNPISGHNTLYWYLQNLGQGPELLIRYENEEAVDDSQLPKDRFSAERLKGVDSTLKIQPAELGDSAVYLCASSLRGQGWTGELFFGEGSRLTVL.